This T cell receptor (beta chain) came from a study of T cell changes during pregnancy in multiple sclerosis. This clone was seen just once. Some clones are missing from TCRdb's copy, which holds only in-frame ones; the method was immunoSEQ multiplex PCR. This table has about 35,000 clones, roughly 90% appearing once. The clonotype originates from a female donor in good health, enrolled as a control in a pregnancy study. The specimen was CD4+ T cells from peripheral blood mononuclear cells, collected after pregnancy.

CDR3 residues: CASSLPTLHEQYF. The CDR3 region has the DNA TGTGCCAGCTCACTACCGACTCTCCACGAGCAGTACTTC. This sequence joins TRBV18 and TRBJ2-7; no clear D. V lost 4 bases and J lost 5, with 12 bases in between. In germline, CDR1 is KGHSH, CDR2 LQKENI. There are 13 residues in the CDR3.